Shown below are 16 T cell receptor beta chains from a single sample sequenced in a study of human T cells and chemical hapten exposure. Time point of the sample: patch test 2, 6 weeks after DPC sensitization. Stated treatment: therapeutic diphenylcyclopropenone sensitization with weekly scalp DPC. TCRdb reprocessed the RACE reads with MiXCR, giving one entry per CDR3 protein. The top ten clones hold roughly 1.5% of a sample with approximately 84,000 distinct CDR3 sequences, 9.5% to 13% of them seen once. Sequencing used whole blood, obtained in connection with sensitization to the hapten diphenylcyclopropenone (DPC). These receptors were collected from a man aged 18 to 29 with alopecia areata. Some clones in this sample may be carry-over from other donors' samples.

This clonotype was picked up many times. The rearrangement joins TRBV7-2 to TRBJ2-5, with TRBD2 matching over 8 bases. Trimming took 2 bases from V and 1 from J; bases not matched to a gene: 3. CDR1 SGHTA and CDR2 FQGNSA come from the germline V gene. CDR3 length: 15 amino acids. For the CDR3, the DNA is TGTGCCAGCAGCTTACTCGCGGGGGGCCAAGAGACCCAGTACTTC. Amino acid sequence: CASSLLAGGQETQYF. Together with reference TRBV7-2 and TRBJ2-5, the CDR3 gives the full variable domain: GAGVSQSPSNKVTEKGKDVELRCDPISGHTALYWYRQSLGQGLEFLIYFQGNSAPDKSGLPSDRFSAERTGGSVSTLTIQRTQQEDSAVYLCASSLLAGGQETQYFGPGTRLLVL.

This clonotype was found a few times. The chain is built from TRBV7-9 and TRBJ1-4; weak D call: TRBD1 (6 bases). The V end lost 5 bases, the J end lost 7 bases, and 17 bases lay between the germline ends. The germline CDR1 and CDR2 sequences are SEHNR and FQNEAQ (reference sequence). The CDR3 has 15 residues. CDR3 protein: CASSPEDRQPEKLFF. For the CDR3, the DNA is TGTGCCAGCAGCCCGGAGGACAGACAACCTGAAAAACTGTTTTTT.

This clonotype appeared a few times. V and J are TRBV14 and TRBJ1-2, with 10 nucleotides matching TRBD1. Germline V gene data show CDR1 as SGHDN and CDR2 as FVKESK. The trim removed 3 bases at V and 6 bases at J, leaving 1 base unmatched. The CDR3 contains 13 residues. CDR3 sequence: CASSQTGGDGYTF. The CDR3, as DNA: TGTGCCAGCAGCCAGACAGGGGGCGATGGCTACACCTTC.

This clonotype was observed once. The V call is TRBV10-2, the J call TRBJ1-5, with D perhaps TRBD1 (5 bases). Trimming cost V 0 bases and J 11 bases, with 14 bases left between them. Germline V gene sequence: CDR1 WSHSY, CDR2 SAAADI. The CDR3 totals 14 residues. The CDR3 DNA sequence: TGCGCCAGCAGTGAGTCAGACAGACTTAGGGCCCAGCATTTT. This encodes CASSESDRLRAQHF.

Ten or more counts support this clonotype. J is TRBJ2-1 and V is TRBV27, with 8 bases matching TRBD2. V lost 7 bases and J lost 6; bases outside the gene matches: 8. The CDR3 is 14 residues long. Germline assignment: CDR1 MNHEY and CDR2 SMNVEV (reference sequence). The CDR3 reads CASTGGGRVNEQFF. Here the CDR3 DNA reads TGTGCCAGCACCGGGGGGGGCAGGGTCAATGAGCAGTTCTTC.

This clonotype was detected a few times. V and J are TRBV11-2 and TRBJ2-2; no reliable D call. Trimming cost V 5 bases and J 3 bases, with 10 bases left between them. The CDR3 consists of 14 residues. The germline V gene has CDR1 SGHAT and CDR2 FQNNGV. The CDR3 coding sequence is TGTGCCAGCAGCCATGGACGGGACACCGGGGAGCTGTTTTTT. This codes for CASSHGRDTGELFF.

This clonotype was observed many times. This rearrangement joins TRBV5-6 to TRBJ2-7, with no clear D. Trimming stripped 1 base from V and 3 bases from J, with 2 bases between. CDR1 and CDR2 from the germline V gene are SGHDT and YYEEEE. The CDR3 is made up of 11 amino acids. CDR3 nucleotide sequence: TGTGCCAGCAGCTTGAACTACGAGCAGTACTTC. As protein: CASSLNYEQYF.

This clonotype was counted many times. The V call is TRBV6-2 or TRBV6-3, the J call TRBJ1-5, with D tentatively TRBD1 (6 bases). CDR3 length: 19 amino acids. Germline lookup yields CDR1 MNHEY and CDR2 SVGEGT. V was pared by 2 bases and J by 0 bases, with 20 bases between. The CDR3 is CASSYRSKTGDYSNQPQHF. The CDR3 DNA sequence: TGTGCCAGCAGTTACCGTTCGAAGACAGGAGACTATAGCAATCAGCCCCAGCATTTT.

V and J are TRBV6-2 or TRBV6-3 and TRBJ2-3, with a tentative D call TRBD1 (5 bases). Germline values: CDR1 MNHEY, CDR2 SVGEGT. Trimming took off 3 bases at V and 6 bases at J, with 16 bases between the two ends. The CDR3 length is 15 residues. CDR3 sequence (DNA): TGTGCCAGCAGTTATGACAGTAATTACCCGGATACGCAGTATTTT. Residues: CASSYDSNYPDTQYF.

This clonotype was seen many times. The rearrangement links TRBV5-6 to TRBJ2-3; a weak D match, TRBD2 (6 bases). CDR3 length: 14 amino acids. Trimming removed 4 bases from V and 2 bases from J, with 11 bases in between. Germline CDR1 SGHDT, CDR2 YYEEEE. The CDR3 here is CASSLGLSTDTQYF. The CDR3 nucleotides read TGTGCCAGCAGCCTGGGACTCTCCACAGATACGCAGTATTTT.

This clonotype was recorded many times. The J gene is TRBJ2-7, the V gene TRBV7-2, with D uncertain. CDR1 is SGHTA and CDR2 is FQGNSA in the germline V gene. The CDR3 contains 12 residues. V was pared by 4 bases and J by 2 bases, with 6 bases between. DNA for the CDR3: TGTGCCAGCAGCTCGGGCACCTACGAGCAGTACTTC. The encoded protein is CASSSGTYEQYF.

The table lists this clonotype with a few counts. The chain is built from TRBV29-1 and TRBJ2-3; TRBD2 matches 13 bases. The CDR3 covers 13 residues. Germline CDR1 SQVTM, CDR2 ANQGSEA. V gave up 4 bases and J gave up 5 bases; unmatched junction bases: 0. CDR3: CSVGTSGGDTQYF. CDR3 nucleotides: TGCAGCGTTGGGACTAGCGGGGGAGATACGCAGTATTTT.

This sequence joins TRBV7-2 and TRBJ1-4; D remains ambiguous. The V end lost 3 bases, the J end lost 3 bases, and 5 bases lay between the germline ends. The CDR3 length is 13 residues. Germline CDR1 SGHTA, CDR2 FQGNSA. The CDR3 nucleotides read TGTGCCAGCAGCTTCCGGGCTAATGAAAAACTGTTTTTT. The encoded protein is CASSFRANEKLFF. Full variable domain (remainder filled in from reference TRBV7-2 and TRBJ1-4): GAGVSQSPSNKVTEKGKDVELRCDPISGHTALYWYRQSLGQGLEFLIYFQGNSAPDKSGLPSDRFSAERTGGSVSTLTIQRTQQEDSAVYLCASSFRANEKLFFGSGTQLSVL.

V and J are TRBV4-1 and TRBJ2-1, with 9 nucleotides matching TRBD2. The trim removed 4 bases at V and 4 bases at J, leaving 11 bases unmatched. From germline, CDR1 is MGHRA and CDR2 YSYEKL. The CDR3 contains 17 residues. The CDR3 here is CASSRGGTSSYYNEQFF. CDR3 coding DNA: TGCGCCAGCAGCCGAGGAGGGACTAGCTCCTATTACAATGAGCAGTTCTTC.

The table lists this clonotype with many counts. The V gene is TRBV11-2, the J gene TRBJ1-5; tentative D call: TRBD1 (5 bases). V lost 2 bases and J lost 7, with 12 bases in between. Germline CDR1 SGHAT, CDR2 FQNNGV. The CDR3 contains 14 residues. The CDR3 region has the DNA TGTGCCAGCAGCTTATACGGGGGGGGACAGCCCCAGCATTTT. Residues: CASSLYGGGQPQHF.

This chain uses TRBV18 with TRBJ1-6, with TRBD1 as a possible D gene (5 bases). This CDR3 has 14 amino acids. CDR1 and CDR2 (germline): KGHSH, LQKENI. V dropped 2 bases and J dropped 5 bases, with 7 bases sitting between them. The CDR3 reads CASSPDSHNSPLHF. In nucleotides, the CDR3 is TGTGCCAGCTCACCAGACAGTCATAATTCACCCCTCCACTTT.